This entry describes one TCR beta chain. Its binding antigen is unknown. The record has no base qualities; no much larger clone is one base away. The data stem from a study of T-cell reconstitution after alpha-beta-depleted transplantation in children (TCRdb year 2016). Study-level background: The study quantitatively tracked T-cell immune reconstitution after TCRalphabeta/CD19-depleted allogeneic hematopoietic cell transplantation in children using TCR repertoire profiling.

Library creation used PCR. The sample was run on an Illumina HiSeq 2500. To normalize quantification of the TCRbeta repertoire, the TCR libraries were built with molecular barcoding that relied on unique molecular identifiers. TCRdb applied fastp at Q25 and MiXCR to the public reads, then kept only in-frame beta chains. Each entry merges the rows of one CDR3 protein and shows their most common DNA and genes. In all, the sample holds around 530,000 distinct CDR3 sequences, and roughly 33% of those were seen once. Less than 2.5% of the sample is held by the ten biggest clonotypes. This clonotype was obtained from a human donor who donated a stem cell graft to a child with aplastic anemia. The material was PBMCs from the stem cell graft donor, obtained from the stem cell graft.

The CDR3 in this case is CASSLVGTDYEQYF. The sequenced DNA is TGTGCCAGCAGCTTAGTCGGGACAGACTACGAGCAGTACTTC. This sequence uses TRBV7-9 and TRBJ2-7; 7 bases in the junction line up with TRBD1. The CDR3 holds 14 amino acids from the cysteine to the phenylalanine. Only CDR3 DNA is held: 42 bases, read in frame from base 1. Trimming accounts for 1 base at V and 3 bases at J, while the number of junction bases matched to no gene is 3. CDR1 SEHNR and CDR2 FQNEAQ are derived from the germline V gene (reference sequence).